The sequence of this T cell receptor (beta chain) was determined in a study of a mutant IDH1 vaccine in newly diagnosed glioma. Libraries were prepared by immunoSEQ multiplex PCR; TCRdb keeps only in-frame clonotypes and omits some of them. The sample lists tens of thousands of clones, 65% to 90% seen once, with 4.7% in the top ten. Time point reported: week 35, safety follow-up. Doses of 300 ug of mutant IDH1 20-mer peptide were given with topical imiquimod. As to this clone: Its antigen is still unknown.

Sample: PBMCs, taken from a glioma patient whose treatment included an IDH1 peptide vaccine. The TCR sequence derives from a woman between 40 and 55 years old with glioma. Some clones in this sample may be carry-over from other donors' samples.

In nucleotides, the CDR3 is TGTGCCAGCAGCACGGGCGTATCGGGCACAGATACGCAGTATTTT. Translating gives CASSTGVSGTDTQYF. The V call is TRBV6-4, the J call TRBJ2-3, with D uncertain. The V gene lost 6 bases and the J gene lost 1 base, with 14 bases spanning the gap. CDR1 and CDR2 (germline): MRHNA, SNTAGT. This CDR3 is 15 amino acids long.